This is a list of T cell receptor beta chains from one sample in a study of identifying expanded T cells in peripheral blood. TCRdb's table, derived via immunoSEQ multiplex PCR, lists solely in-frame clones and lacks some. This sample has 84,000 or so clones, with about 88% found just once. Sequencing used blood. Source of these receptors: a person aged 18-69 years in good health. Each CDR3 is given with its conserved first and last residue. The D gene is left open where the match is weak. Rows may omit the clone size; those that give it use once, few, many or a size class.

j_gene: TRBJ2-7
d_gene: NA
abundance: NA
v_gene: TRBV10-3
CDR3aa: CASDSGSNEQYF
CDR3nt: TGTGCCAGCGATAGCGGATCAAACGAGCAGTACTTC

j_gene: TRBJ2-1
d_gene: NA
abundance: NA
v_gene: TRBV11-3
CDR3aa: CASSASRYDNEQFF
CDR3nt: TGTGCCAGCAGCGCCTCTCGCTACGACAATGAGCAGTTCTTC

j_gene: TRBJ1-5
d_gene: NA
abundance: NA
v_gene: TRBV18
CDR3aa: CASSPLSGDNQPQHF
CDR3nt: TGTGCCAGCTCACCACTGTCAGGGGACAATCAGCCCCAGCATTTT

j_gene: TRBJ2-7
d_gene: TRBD1
abundance: NA
v_gene: TRBV7-9
CDR3aa: CASSPPGQGAYEQYF
CDR3nt: TGTGCCAGCAGCCCACCGGGACAGGGGGCCTACGAGCAGTACTTC

j_gene: TRBJ2-7
d_gene: NA
abundance: NA
v_gene: TRBV4-1
CDR3aa: CASSQSRGTVDRYEQYF
CDR3nt: TGCGCCAGCAGCCAATCCCGGGGAACGGTCGATAGATACGAGCAGTACTTC

j_gene: TRBJ2-6
d_gene: NA
abundance: NA
v_gene: TRBV5-4
CDR3aa: CASSLAGAGANVLTF
CDR3nt: TGTGCCAGCAGCTTGGCAGGGGCTGGGGCCAACGTCCTGACTTTC

j_gene: TRBJ2-3
d_gene: NA
abundance: NA
v_gene: TRBV11-2
CDR3aa: CASSSTDTQYF
CDR3nt: TGTGCCAGCTCCTCCACAGATACGCAGTATTTT

j_gene: TRBJ1-2
d_gene: NA
abundance: NA
v_gene: TRBV5-6
CDR3aa: CASSFGGPYGYTF
CDR3nt: TGTGCCAGCAGCTTCGGGGGGCCCTATGGCTACACCTTC

j_gene: TRBJ2-2
d_gene: NA
abundance: NA
v_gene: TRBV7-6
CDR3aa: CASSLEIAVAGELFF
CDR3nt: TGTGCCAGCAGCTTAGAGATTGCGGTTGCCGGGGAGCTGTTTTTT

j_gene: TRBJ1-2
d_gene: NA
abundance: NA
v_gene: TRBV9
CDR3aa: CASSVPTNAF
CDR3nt: TGTGCCAGCAGCGTCCCCACAAATGCGTTC

j_gene: TRBJ2-7
d_gene: TRBD2
abundance: NA
v_gene: TRBV5-5
CDR3aa: CASSLVLAGPGEQYF
CDR3nt: TGTGCCAGCAGCTTGGTGCTAGCGGGCCCGGGGGAGCAGTACTTC

j_gene: TRBJ1-3
d_gene: NA
abundance: NA
v_gene: TRBV25-1
CDR3aa: CASSEGGFISNTIYF
CDR3nt: TGTGCCAGCAGTGAAGGGGGTTTTATAAGTAACACCATATATTTT

j_gene: TRBJ2-4
d_gene: NA
abundance: NA
v_gene: TRBV11-2
CDR3aa: CASSLGAVAKNIQYF
CDR3nt: TGTGCCAGCAGCTTAGGCGCCGTAGCCAAAAACATTCAGTACTTC

j_gene: TRBJ2-3
d_gene: TRBD2
abundance: once
v_gene: TRBV13
CDR3aa: CASSRGGGLDTQYF
CDR3nt: TGTGCCAGCAGCCGTGGCGGGGGGCTCGATACGCAGTATTTT

j_gene: TRBJ1-1
d_gene: NA
abundance: NA
v_gene: TRBV12-5
CDR3aa: CASGTFMNTEAFF
CDR3nt: TGTGCTAGCGGGACATTTATGAACACTGAAGCTTTCTTT

j_gene: TRBJ2-1
d_gene: TRBD2
abundance: once
v_gene: TRBV11-3
CDR3aa: CASSYGTSGHNEQFF
CDR3nt: TGTGCCAGCAGCTATGGGACTAGCGGTCACAATGAGCAGTTCTTC

j_gene: TRBJ2-7
d_gene: NA
abundance: once
v_gene: TRBV28
CDR3aa: CASLAFLGNYEQYF
CDR3nt: TGTGCCAGCTTGGCCTTCTTGGGGAACTACGAGCAGTACTTC

j_gene: TRBJ2-5
d_gene: TRBD1
abundance: NA
v_gene: TRBV6-1
CDR3aa: CASLDRPVETQYF
CDR3nt: TGTGCCAGCCTGGACAGGCCGGTGGAGACCCAGTACTTC

j_gene: TRBJ2-1
d_gene: NA
abundance: NA
v_gene: TRBV28
CDR3aa: CASSDSTEAPYDEQFF
CDR3nt: TGTGCCAGCAGTGATTCCACCGAGGCCCCTTACGATGAGCAGTTCTTC

j_gene: TRBJ2-3
d_gene: TRBD2
abundance: NA
v_gene: TRBV18
CDR3aa: CASSLRTSGRTDTQYF
CDR3nt: TGTGCCAGCTCACTAAGGACTAGCGGTCGCACAGATACGCAGTATTTT

j_gene: TRBJ2-3
d_gene: NA
abundance: few
v_gene: TRBV6-5
CDR3aa: CASSLPGQGTDTQYF
CDR3nt: TGTGCCAGCAGTTTACCGGGCCAAGGCACAGATACGCAGTATTTT

j_gene: TRBJ1-2
d_gene: NA
abundance: NA
v_gene: TRBV6-6
CDR3aa: CASSVRDYGYTF
CDR3nt: TGTGCCAGCAGCGTCCGGGATTATGGCTACACCTTC

j_gene: TRBJ2-3
d_gene: NA
abundance: NA
v_gene: TRBV5-1
CDR3aa: CASSLVGSADTQYF
CDR3nt: TGCGCCAGCAGCTTGGTAGGCTCCGCAGATACGCAGTATTTT

j_gene: TRBJ1-5
d_gene: NA
abundance: once
v_gene: TRBV6-6
CDR3aa: CASSYSKAGPQHF
CDR3nt: TGTGCCAGCAGTTATAGCAAGGCTGGGCCCCAGCATTTT

j_gene: TRBJ2-2
d_gene: TRBD2
abundance: NA
v_gene: TRBV5-1
CDR3aa: CASTRGLAGGTTGELFF
CDR3nt: TGCGCCAGCACCCGAGGTTTAGCGGGGGGGACCACCGGGGAGCTGTTTTTT

j_gene: TRBJ1-1
d_gene: NA
abundance: NA
v_gene: TRBV7-9
CDR3aa: CASAPRGQGHTEAFF
CDR3nt: TGTGCCAGCGCACCTAGAGGGCAGGGCCACACTGAAGCTTTCTTT

j_gene: TRBJ2-1
d_gene: NA
abundance: NA
v_gene: TRBV18
CDR3aa: CASSQQGGSNNEQFF
CDR3nt: TGTGCCAGCTCACAACAGGGAGGCTCAAACAATGAGCAGTTCTTC

j_gene: TRBJ1-5
d_gene: NA
abundance: NA
v_gene: TRBV6-5
CDR3aa: CASSYGGQPQHF
CDR3nt: TGTGCCAGCAGTTACGGGGGGCAGCCCCAGCATTTT

j_gene: TRBJ2-1
d_gene: TRBD2
abundance: NA
v_gene: TRBV9
CDR3aa: CASSVVNGRDQFF
CDR3nt: TGTGCCAGCAGCGTAGTTAACGGGAGGGACCAGTTCTTC

j_gene: TRBJ1-2
d_gene: NA
abundance: NA
v_gene: TRBV6-5
CDR3aa: CASSPGGTVYGYTF
CDR3nt: TGTGCCAGCAGTCCCGGAGGGACGGTATATGGCTACACCTTC

j_gene: TRBJ2-1
d_gene: TRBD2
abundance: NA
v_gene: TRBV4-3
CDR3aa: CASSQERGAPSDEQFF
CDR3nt: TGCGCCAGCAGCCAAGAGCGGGGGGCCCCTTCGGATGAGCAGTTCTTC

j_gene: TRBJ2-5
d_gene: TRBD2
abundance: NA
v_gene: TRBV5-1
CDR3aa: CASSFLAGGSRETQYF
CDR3nt: TGCGCCAGCAGCTTCTTAGCGGGAGGGAGCCGAGAGACCCAGTACTTC

j_gene: TRBJ2-7
d_gene: NA
abundance: NA
v_gene: TRBV7-8
CDR3aa: CASSSTPGLTYEQYF
CDR3nt: TGTGCCAGCAGCTCGACTCCGGGACTGACCTACGAGCAGTACTTC

j_gene: TRBJ1-1
d_gene: NA
abundance: NA
v_gene: TRBV2
CDR3aa: CASRGGGTEAFF
CDR3nt: TGTGCCAGCAGAGGGGGAGGCACTGAAGCTTTCTTT

j_gene: TRBJ2-2
d_gene: NA
abundance: NA
v_gene: TRBV6-5
CDR3aa: CASRAGYPGELFF
CDR3nt: TGTGCCAGCAGAGCAGGTTATCCCGGGGAGCTGTTTTTT

j_gene: TRBJ1-2
d_gene: TRBD1
abundance: NA
v_gene: TRBV5-1
CDR3aa: CASSLGQERVYTF
CDR3nt: TGCGCCAGCAGCCTCGGACAGGAACGCGTATACACCTTC

j_gene: TRBJ1-5
d_gene: TRBD1
abundance: NA
v_gene: TRBV7-2
CDR3aa: CASSVWTGPNQPQHF
CDR3nt: TGTGCCAGCAGCGTGTGGACAGGGCCGAATCAGCCCCAGCATTTT

j_gene: TRBJ2-1
d_gene: NA
abundance: NA
v_gene: TRBV7-2
CDR3aa: CASSLRPTSSYNEQFF
CDR3nt: TGTGCCAGCAGCCTAAGACCCACAAGCTCCTACAATGAGCAGTTCTTC

j_gene: TRBJ2-7
d_gene: NA
abundance: NA
v_gene: TRBV7-8
CDR3aa: CASSSTLHDEQYF
CDR3nt: TGTGCCAGCAGCTCCACACTTCATGACGAGCAGTACTTC

j_gene: TRBJ1-5
d_gene: TRBD1
abundance: NA
v_gene: TRBV7-3
CDR3aa: CASSLIGTGGPQPQHF
CDR3nt: TGTGCCAGCAGCTTAATCGGGACAGGGGGCCCTCAGCCCCAGCATTTT

j_gene: TRBJ1-2
d_gene: NA
abundance: few
v_gene: TRBV19
CDR3aa: CASSKDSYGYTF
CDR3nt: TGTGCCAGTAGTAAGGACTCCTATGGCTACACCTTC

j_gene: TRBJ2-2
d_gene: NA
abundance: NA
v_gene: TRBV7-9
CDR3aa: CASSLFRTSRTGELFF
CDR3nt: TGTGCCAGCAGCTTATTCAGGACGTCGCGCACCGGGGAGCTGTTTTTT

j_gene: TRBJ1-6
d_gene: TRBD1
abundance: NA
v_gene: TRBV6-5
CDR3aa: CASSSPGQASNSPLHF
CDR3nt: TGTGCCAGCAGTTCCCCCGGACAGGCCTCTAATTCACCCCTCCACTTT

j_gene: TRBJ2-7
d_gene: NA
abundance: NA
v_gene: TRBV11-2
CDR3aa: CASSSGRAYEQYF
CDR3nt: TGTGCCAGCAGTTCGGGACGGGCCTACGAGCAGTACTTC

j_gene: TRBJ2-2
d_gene: NA
abundance: NA
v_gene: TRBV19
CDR3aa: CASTREVNTGELFF
CDR3nt: TGTGCCAGTACCAGGGAAGTGAACACCGGGGAGCTGTTTTTT

j_gene: TRBJ2-1
d_gene: NA
abundance: NA
v_gene: TRBV4-1
CDR3aa: CASSHPEGGEQFF
CDR3nt: TGCGCCAGCAGCCACCCGGAAGGGGGTGAGCAGTTCTTC

j_gene: TRBJ1-1
d_gene: NA
abundance: NA
v_gene: TRBV6-6
CDR3aa: CASSNGQMNTEAFF
CDR3nt: TGTGCCAGCAGTAACGGACAGATGAACACTGAAGCTTTCTTT

j_gene: TRBJ2-5
d_gene: NA
abundance: NA
v_gene: TRBV10-1
CDR3aa: CAMSGGETQYF
CDR3nt: TGCGCCATGAGTGGGGGGGAGACCCAGTACTTC

j_gene: TRBJ2-7
d_gene: NA
abundance: many
v_gene: TRBV7-8
CDR3aa: CASSLFEHISYEQYF
CDR3nt: TGTGCCAGCAGCTTATTTGAGCACATCTCCTACGAGCAGTACTTC

j_gene: TRBJ1-5
d_gene: NA
abundance: NA
v_gene: TRBV19
CDR3aa: CASSILGRPQHF
CDR3nt: TGTGCCAGTAGTATACTCGGTCGGCCCCAGCATTTT

j_gene: TRBJ2-6
d_gene: TRBD1
abundance: NA
v_gene: TRBV14
CDR3aa: CASSRPGTGGPGANVLTF
CDR3nt: TGTGCCAGCAGCCGACCCGGGACAGGGGGCCCTGGGGCCAACGTCCTGACTTTC

j_gene: TRBJ1-1
d_gene: NA
abundance: NA
v_gene: TRBV5-1
CDR3aa: CASSLDGAETEAFF
CDR3nt: TGCGCCAGCAGCTTGGACGGCGCCGAGACTGAAGCTTTCTTT

j_gene: TRBJ2-3
d_gene: NA
abundance: NA
v_gene: TRBV18
CDR3aa: CASSPREGVDTQYF
CDR3nt: TGTGCCAGCTCACCACGGGAAGGGGTCGATACGCAGTATTTT

j_gene: TRBJ1-2
d_gene: NA
abundance: NA
v_gene: TRBV6-5
CDR3aa: CASSLGPTKGYTF
CDR3nt: TGTGCCAGCAGCCTCGGACCGACGAAAGGCTACACCTTC